The 10 T cell receptor beta chains below all came from one sample that was sequenced in a study of beta chain features in type 1 diabetes (dated by TCRdb to 2016 to 2018). Library prep was done by the immunoSEQ multiplex PCR assay. The entire amount of isolated RNA was reverse transcribed using the High Capacity cDNA Reverse Transcription Kit, so the sequenced TCRB transcripts were expressed ones. TCRdb retrieved this table from immuneACCESS and kept in-frame rearrangements only. Not all clones are present; in checked studies, unresolved V genes account for under half, and no reason is known for the remainder. The sample table holds 200,000 to 250,000 clones, of which roughly 10% were seen once. The top ten clonotypes cover roughly 1.4% of the sample. Sequencing was carried out using central memory CD4+ T cells from blood. These receptors came from a man in his late teens or twenties in good health.

Only a few counts were recorded for this clone. This sequence joins TRBV2 and TRBJ2-2; D uncertain. Germline V lookup: CDR1 SNHLY, CDR2 FYNNEI. With 6 bases removed from V and 2 bases from J, the gap between germline ends came to 4 bases. This CDR3 spans 12 amino acids. Here the CDR3 reads CASRRNTGELFF. The DNA of the CDR3 is TGTGCCAGCAGGCGTAACACCGGGGAGCTGTTTTTT.

This clone was counted many times. For the CDR3, the DNA is TGTGCCTCGATGGGTCTGGGGCGGTCGGGCATGCGCTACACCTTC. Encoded protein: CASMGLGRSGMRYTF. The V gene is TRBV30, the J gene TRBJ1-2; maybe TRBD1 (5 bases). Trimming removed 7 bases at V and 9 bases at J, with 27 bases between. The CDR3 totals 15 residues. The germline CDR1 and CDR2 sequences are GTSNPN and SVGIG (reference sequence). Filled out from reference TRBV30 and TRBJ1-2, the complete variable domain reads SQTIHQWPATLVQPVGSPLSLECTVEGTSNPNLYWYRQAAGRGLQLLFYSVGIGQISSEVPQNLSASRPQDRQFILSSKKLLLSDSGFYLCASMGLGRSGMRYTFGSGTRLTVV.

As DNA, the CDR3 is TGTGCCAGCAGCTCCCGGACTAGCACAGATACGCAGTATTTT. Amino acid sequence: CASSSRTSTDTQYF. The chain recombines TRBV7-2 with TRBJ2-3; tentative D call: TRBD2 (5 bases). The CDR3 is 14 amino acids. The germline V gene has CDR1 SGHTA and CDR2 FQGNSA. V was shortened by 4 bases and J by 0 bases, with 8 bases between the two germline ends.

This clone was recorded a few times. The chain links TRBV7-6 to TRBJ1-4; D gene uncertain. Germline V CDR1 and CDR2: SGHVS, FNYEAQ. This CDR3 has 15 residues. Between the trimmed V and J ends, which lost 2 bases and 0 bases, there was a span of 7 bases. For the CDR3, the DNA is TGTGCCAGCAGCTTACGACCCGCAACTAATGAAAAACTGTTTTTT. It codes for CASSLRPATNEKLFF.

This clone was detected ten times or more. The rearrangement links TRBV30 to TRBJ2-1; 7 nucleotides line up with TRBD1. Germline V gene data show CDR1 as GTSNPN and CDR2 as SVGIG (reference sequence). The trim removed 2 bases at V and 9 bases at J, leaving 7 bases unmatched. The CDR3 is made up of 13 amino acids. This chain's CDR3 is CAWSLQGWGEQFF. The CDR3 nucleotides are TGTGCCTGGAGTCTACAGGGGTGGGGTGAGCAGTTCTTC.

This clone was recorded many times. This sequence joins TRBV7-2 and TRBJ2-1; 8 bases fit TRBD2. CDR1 and CDR2 (germline): SGHTA, FQGNSA. The CDR3 contains 16 residues. V lost 2 bases and J lost 2; bases outside the gene matches: 5. The CDR3 here is CASSLRAGEPYNEQFF. The DNA of the CDR3 is TGTGCCAGCAGCTTACGAGCGGGAGAGCCCTACAATGAGCAGTTCTTC. Using reference TRBV7-2 and TRBJ2-1 for the parts outside the CDR3, the full variable domain is GAGVSQSPSNKVTEKGKDVELRCDPISGHTALYWYRQSLGQGLEFLIYFQGNSAPDKSGLPSDRFSAERTGGSVSTLTIQRTQQEDSAVYLCASSLRAGEPYNEQFFGPGTRLTVL.

There are many counts of this clone. The chain uses TRBV11-1 and TRBJ2-1; TRBD2 might be the D (5 bases). Per germline, CDR1 SGHAT and CDR2 FQDESV (reference sequence). The CDR3 loop spans 12 amino acids. V lost 5 bases to trimming and J lost 6 bases, with 8 bases between them. CDR3 bases: TGTGCCAGCAGCCGAGGACTCAATGAGCAGTTCTTC. It is translated as CASSRGLNEQFF.

This CDR3 reads CAWSQGRGGAAQHF. For the CDR3, the DNA is TGTGCCTGGAGTCAAGGGAGGGGAGGCGCCGCCCAGCATTTT. The chain carries TRBV30 and TRBJ1-5; tentative D call: TRBD1 (5 bases). Trimming took 2 bases from V and 11 from J, leaving 19 bases between them. The CDR3 is made up of 14 amino acids. CDR1 is GTSNPN, CDR2 SVGIG, per germline (reference sequence).

The chain couples TRBV7-9 to TRBJ1-2, with D maybe TRBD1 (5 bases). The CDR3 is 15 amino acids. Trimming left V 0 bases short and J 4 bases short, with 12 bases between. The germline V gene has CDR1 SEHNR and CDR2 FQNEAQ (reference sequence). The CDR3 sequence is CASSLAEGRTYGYTF. Written as DNA, the CDR3 is TGTGCCAGCAGCTTAGCGGAGGGGCGCACCTATGGCTACACCTTC.

In its sample, this clone was seen a few times. The chain recombines TRBV7-8 with TRBJ2-1; 10 bases agree with TRBD2. The germline V gene encodes CDR1 SGHVS and CDR2 FQNEAQ. V was clipped by 3 bases and J by 7 bases; unmatched bases: 6. The CDR3 has 15 residues. The CDR3 reads CASSLLAGVSNEQFF. Here the CDR3 DNA reads TGTGCCAGCAGCTTGCTAGCGGGAGTGAGTAATGAGCAGTTCTTC.